Shown below are 6 T cell receptor beta chains from a single sample sequenced in a study of blood T cell repertoires in COVID-19. TCRdb's copy holds only in-frame clones and misses some; the assay was immunoSEQ multiplex PCR. The table shows roughly 440,000 clones, with around 88% occurring only once. Sequenced material: peripheral blood. Receptors originate from a woman in her 50s with COVID-19, enrolled during active disease.

This chain joins TRBV19 and TRBJ1-5; D remains unclear. The CDR3 runs to 17 residues. Germline V lookup: CDR1 LNHDA, CDR2 SQIVND (reference sequence). V was pared by 5 bases and J by 0 bases, with 17 bases between. In DNA form, the CDR3 reads TGTGCCAGTAGTCCCAACGACTATGAAGGTAGCAATCAGCCCCAGCATTTT. Its translation: CASSPNDYEGSNQPQHF.

V gene TRBV7-8 combines with J gene TRBJ2-2; D not resolved. Germline CDR1 and CDR2: SGHVS and FQNEAQ. Trimming took off 7 bases at V and 1 base at J, with 10 bases between the two ends. The CDR3 contains 14 residues. CDR3 nucleotides: TGTGCCAGCACCCTTAGTGAGAACACCGGGGAGCTGTTTTTT. Its translation is CASTLSENTGELFF. The full variable domain, in which reference TRBV7-8 and TRBJ2-2 provide the parts outside the CDR3, is GAGVSQSPRYKVAKRGQDVALRCDPISGHVSLFWYQQALGQGPEFLTYFQNEAQLDKSGLPSDRFFAERPEGSVSTLKIQRTQQEDSAVYLCASTLSENTGELFFGEGSRLTVL.

The chain has TRBV19 and TRBJ2-7; 8 nucleotides align to TRBD1. The CDR3 is made up of 16 amino acids. CDR1 LNHDA and CDR2 SQIVND come from the germline V gene (reference sequence). Trimming at V came to 5 bases and at J to 7 bases, leaving 16 bases not matched to a gene. The CDR3 is CASSSGRGQALGEQYF. Written as DNA, the CDR3 is TGTGCCAGTAGTTCTGGACGGGGACAGGCTTTGGGAGAGCAGTACTTC.

This sequence joins TRBV11-1 and TRBJ2-3; TRBD2 is a possible D gene (5 bases). There are 13 residues in the CDR3. V lost 2 bases and J 6 bases, leaving 9 bases between the germline ends. CDR1 SGHAT and CDR2 FQDESV come from the germline V gene (reference sequence). CDR3 nucleotides: TGTGCCAGCAGCTTATTGAGGAGGGATACGCAGTATTTT. This codes for CASSLLRRDTQYF.

CDR3 protein: CASSSDRGPRGYGYTF. Here the CDR3 DNA reads TGTGCCAGCAGCTCGGACAGGGGGCCACGGGGCTATGGCTACACCTTC. The chain links TRBV28 to TRBJ1-2; TRBD1 matches at 11 bases. Losses at the gene ends were 6 bases for V and 4 bases for J; bases not matched to a gene: 10. CDR3 size: 16 residues. In germline, CDR1 is MDHEN, CDR2 SYDVKM.

V is TRBV29-1 and J is TRBJ1-1; possible D gene TRBD1, 6 bases. Trimming removed 6 bases at V and 1 base at J, with 15 bases between. This CDR3 is built from 14 residues. The germline V gene has CDR1 SQVTM and CDR2 ANQGSEA. CDR3 sequence reads: CSVKNRVANTEAFF. The CDR3 coding sequence is TGCAGCGTGAAGAACAGGGTGGCGAACACTGAAGCTTTCTTT.